This entry lists 25 T cell receptor beta chains sequenced from one sample in a study of T cell responses to AZD1222 COVID-19 vaccine. Measured with immunoSEQ multiplex PCR; TCRdb has only the in-frame clones, and not every one. The sample lists 70,000 to 95,000 clones; around nine tenths were seen once. Sample: peripheral blood, taken on day 0 of MenACWY control vaccination. These TCRs come from an adult in good health.

The table lists this clone with a count of one. CDR3 protein: CASSLNPTGDYGYTF. The CDR3 DNA sequence: TGTGCCAGCAGCTTAAACCCAACAGGGGACTATGGCTACACCTTC. The gene calls are TRBV28 and TRBJ1-2; 7 bases line up with TRBD1. The CDR3 totals 15 residues. Looked up from germline, CDR1 is MDHEN and CDR2 is SYDVKM. Trimming removed 6 bases from V and 3 bases from J; junction bases left unmatched: 10.

V is TRBV11-2 and J is TRBJ2-2; D ambiguous. V was cut by 5 bases and J by 6 bases, with 7 bases left in between. CDR1 SGHAT and CDR2 FQNNGV come from the germline V gene. This CDR3 comprises 12 residues. The CDR3: CASSLIPGELFF. CDR3 DNA: TGTGCCAGCAGCCTTATTCCCGGGGAGCTGTTTTTT.

V is TRBV7-2 and J is TRBJ1-2; D unclear. There are 14 residues in the CDR3. Germline values: CDR1 SGHTA, CDR2 FQGNSA. V gave up 1 base and J gave up 2 bases, with 8 bases separating them. This CDR3 reads CASSLGAGNYGYTF. Written as DNA, the CDR3 is TGTGCCAGCAGCTTAGGAGCTGGGAACTATGGCTACACCTTC.

The chain uses TRBV2 and TRBJ2-3; TRBD2 matches at 7 bases. Germline V lookup: CDR1 SNHLY, CDR2 FYNNEI. This CDR3 is 15 amino acids long. The V and J ends lost 1 base and 6 bases, in that order; junction bases with no gene match: 7. In nucleotides, the CDR3 is TGTGCCAGCAGTGAAGGGGGGGAGGGTATGGATACGCAGTATTTT. This sequence encodes CASSEGGEGMDTQYF.

The chain joins TRBV12-3 or TRBV12-4 to TRBJ1-3; D possibly corresponds to TRBD1 (6 bases). The CDR3 loop spans 13 amino acids. With 5 bases removed from V and 4 bases from J, the gap between germline ends came to 9 bases. The CDR3: CASSRGSGNTIYF. The CDR3 region has the DNA TGTGCCAGCAGTAGGGGGTCCGGAAACACCATATATTTT.

V is TRBV11-1 and J is TRBJ2-1, with TRBD2 identical over 7 bases. V shed 5 bases and J 15 bases; nucleotides not matched to a gene: 16. Germline V gene lookup returns CDR1 SGHAT and CDR2 FQDESV (reference sequence). This CDR3 region has 14 residues. The CDR3 reads CASSPRGERVPLFF. CDR3 sequence (DNA): TGTGCCAGCAGCCCCCGGGGGGAGCGGGTCCCTCTGTTCTTC.

This rearrangement joins TRBV4-2 to TRBJ2-3, with TRBD1 identical over 7 bases. From germline, CDR1 is LGHNA and CDR2 YNFKEQ. V lost 8 bases and J lost 2; bases outside the gene matches: 10. The CDR3 is 15 residues long. The CDR3 here is CASRIWDSLTDTQYF. The CDR3 DNA reads TGTGCCAGCCGGATTTGGGACAGCCTCACAGATACGCAGTATTTT.

The chain has TRBV5-8 and TRBJ1-2; TRBD1 aligns across 7 bases. The germline V gene has CDR1 SGHTS and CDR2 YDEGEE. V shed 6 bases, J shed 8 bases, and the junction held 7 bases outside the gene matches. The CDR3 extends over 12 amino acids. CDR3 nucleotides: TGTGCCAGCAACAGGGGCAAAGGCGGCTACACCTTC. It specifies CASNRGKGGYTF.

The rearrangement links TRBV7-2 to TRBJ1-6; 8 bases align to TRBD1. Per the germline V gene, CDR1 is SGHTA and CDR2 is FQGNSA. The CDR3 has 15 residues. Germline trimming cut 0 bases from V and 10 bases from J; bases unmatched to any gene: 5. The CDR3 loop reads CASSLAQGARSPLHF. For the CDR3, the DNA is TGTGCCAGCAGCTTAGCGCAGGGGGCTAGATCACCCCTCCACTTT. Full variable domain (missing parts from reference TRBV7-2 and TRBJ1-6): GAGVSQSPSNKVTEKGKDVELRCDPISGHTALYWYRQSLGQGLEFLIYFQGNSAPDKSGLPSDRFSAERTGGSVSTLTIQRTQQEDSAVYLCASSLAQGARSPLHFGNGTRLTVT.

The V gene is TRBV15, the J gene TRBJ1-2; no clear D gene. V gave up 3 bases and J gave up 0 bases, with 11 bases separating them. The CDR3 sequence is 15 residues long. Germline values: CDR1 LNHNV, CDR2 YYDKDF (reference sequence). The CDR3 sequence is CATSRKGQPNYGYTF. The CDR3 bases are TGTGCCACCAGCAGGAAAGGGCAGCCTAACTATGGCTACACCTTC.

This clone was counted a few times. The rearrangement uses TRBV28 and TRBJ1-1; D is undetermined. With 6 bases removed from V and 6 bases from J, the gap between germline ends came to 14 bases. The CDR3 length is 13 residues. Germline values: CDR1 MDHEN, CDR2 SYDVKM. The CDR3 is CASSLTIGSEAFF. As DNA, the CDR3 is TGTGCCAGCAGCCTTACAATAGGATCTGAAGCTTTCTTT.

V gene TRBV21-1 combines with J gene TRBJ1-1. TRBV21-1 is assigned pseudogene status. The length of the CDR3 is 13 residues. DNA for the CDR3: TGTGCCAGCATCCCTATGTCGGCCACTGAAGCTTTCTTT. Protein product: CASIPMSATEAFF.

The V and J genes are TRBV25-1 and TRBJ1-5; D uncertain. Per the germline V gene, CDR1 is MGHDK and CDR2 is SYGVNS. Trimming shortened V by 3 bases and J by 6 bases, and 12 bases separated the two germline ends. This CDR3 comprises 14 residues. CDR3 residues: CASSEWGNAQPQHF. The CDR3 nucleotides read TGTGCCAGCAGTGAGTGGGGTAATGCTCAGCCCCAGCATTTT. Looking up the rest from reference TRBV25-1 and TRBJ1-5 gives the full variable domain: EADIYQTPRYLVIGTGKKITLECSQTMGHDKMYWYQQDPGMELHLIHYSYGVNSTEKGDLSSESTVSRIRTEHFPLTLESARPSHTSQYLCASSEWGNAQPQHFGDGTRLSIL.

This clone was observed once. The rearrangement links TRBV2 to TRBJ2-7; no clear D. Trimming shortened V by 1 base and J by 0 bases, and 10 bases separated the two germline ends. Germline values: CDR1 SNHLY, CDR2 FYNNEI. The CDR3 contains 15 residues. CDR3 residues: CASSEDRFSSYEQYF. In DNA form, the CDR3 reads TGTGCCAGCAGTGAAGATCGGTTCAGCTCCTACGAGCAGTACTTC.

The chain joins TRBV4-3 to TRBJ2-3; 10 bases fit TRBD2. The CDR3 sequence is 17 residues long. Germline V gene data show CDR1 as LGHNA and CDR2 as YSLEER. The V gene end was trimmed by 7 bases and the J gene end by 2 bases; junction bases not matched to a gene: 12. The CDR3 sequence is CASTRGAGGSPTDTQYF. CDR3 coding DNA: TGCGCCAGCACCAGGGGAGCGGGGGGGTCCCCCACAGATACGCAGTATTTT.

This clone ranks as medium-sized. The rearrangement links TRBV13 to TRBJ1-1; TRBD1 aligns across 9 bases. The CDR3 is 17 residues long. Per the germline V gene, CDR1 is PRHDT and CDR2 is FYEKMQ (reference sequence). The V gene end was trimmed by 1 base and the J gene end by 0 bases; junction bases not matched to a gene: 6. The chain's CDR3 is CASSLVGQGVMNTEAFF. The CDR3 nucleotides read TGTGCCAGCAGCTTAGTGGGACAGGGAGTCATGAACACTGAAGCTTTCTTT. Supplemented by reference TRBV13 and TRBJ1-1, the full variable domain reads AAGVIQSPRHLIKEKRETATLKCYPIPRHDTVYWYQQGPGQDPQFLISFYEKMQSDKGSIPDRFSAQQFSDYHSELNMSSLELGDSALYFCASSLVGQGVMNTEAFFGQGTRLTVV.

V is TRBV18 and J is TRBJ2-7; a weak D match, TRBD1 (6 bases). The germline V and J ends were trimmed by 5 bases and 6 bases, with 14 bases remaining between them. CDR3 size: 13 residues. Looked up from germline, CDR1 is KGHSH and CDR2 is LQKENI. In DNA form, the CDR3 reads TGTGCCAGCTCAGCCGACAGGCAGGGCGAGCAGTACTTC. Its translation: CASSADRQGEQYF.

This sequence joins TRBV27 and TRBJ1-2; D call uncertain. Trimming took off 5 bases at V and 3 bases at J, with 10 bases between the two ends. Per germline, CDR1 MNHEY and CDR2 SMNVEV (reference sequence). The CDR3 sequence is 13 residues long. For the CDR3, the DNA is TGTGCCAGCAGTCAAAGCCTGTACTATGGCTACACCTTC. This codes for CASSQSLYYGYTF.

CDR3 nucleotides: TGTGCCAGCAGCTACCTGGGGGAGGGTAATTCACCCCTCCACTTT. Translation gives CASSYLGEGNSPLHF. The V gene is TRBV5-6, the J gene TRBJ1-6; tentatively, D is TRBD1 (5 bases). Germline V gene data show CDR1 as SGHDT and CDR2 as YYEEEE. V lost 3 bases to trimming and J lost 6 bases, with 13 bases between them. The CDR3 runs to 15 residues.

This chain joins TRBV6-5 and TRBJ1-4; tentative D call: TRBD1 (5 bases). Germline-derived CDR1 and CDR2 are MNHEY and SVGAGI. The CDR3 length is 14 residues. V lost 5 bases to trimming and J lost 5 bases, with 12 bases between them. In DNA, the CDR3 is TGTGCCAGCAGTCCGGGACTGAAAAATGAAAAACTGTTTTTT. Encoded protein: CASSPGLKNEKLFF.

This chain joins TRBV6-6 and TRBJ2-6; 7 bases are a match to TRBD2. V trimming: 5 bases; J trimming: 0 bases; junction bases outside the gene matches: 10. The CDR3 runs to 18 residues. Germline V lookup: CDR1 MNHNY, CDR2 SVGAGI (reference sequence). CDR3: CASSHTSAGLSGANVLTF. For the CDR3, the DNA is TGTGCCAGCAGTCATACTAGCGCGGGCCTCTCTGGGGCCAACGTCCTGACTTTC.

This chain uses TRBV7-2 with TRBJ1-6; TRBD1 is a possible D gene (6 bases). This CDR3 comprises 14 residues. The ends were cut back, 4 bases at V and 9 bases at J, with 13 bases in the middle. Germline V gene lookup returns CDR1 SGHTA and CDR2 FQGNSA. This CDR3 is CASSYDGTFSPLHF. CDR3 nucleotides: TGTGCCAGCAGCTACGATGGGACATTTTCACCCCTCCACTTT.

This clone appeared once. The V call is TRBV30, the J call TRBJ1-3, with D hard to call. CDR3 size: 14 residues. Trimming stripped 0 bases from V and 4 bases from J, with 10 bases between. Germline V CDR1 and CDR2: GTSNPN, SVGIG (reference sequence). The CDR3: CAWSVLNGGNTIYF. The CDR3, as DNA: TGTGCCTGGAGTGTACTTAACGGAGGAAACACCATATATTTT.

The chain employs TRBV4-3 and TRBJ2-7; D ambiguous. This CDR3 has 15 amino acids. V lost 0 bases and J lost 2, with 11 bases in between. CDR1 is LGHNA and CDR2 is YSLEER in the germline V gene. The CDR3 loop is CASSQERVGAYEQYF. CDR3 DNA sequence: TGCGCCAGCAGCCAAGAACGGGTCGGAGCCTACGAGCAGTACTTC.

This chain links TRBV3-1 (or the pseudogene TRBV3-2) with TRBJ2-7, with 7 bases fitting TRBD2. Unmatched junction bases numbered 0, after V lost 1 base and J lost 6 bases. The CDR3 is 12 residues long. Germline V CDR1 and CDR2: LGHDT, YNNKEL (reference sequence). Written as DNA, the CDR3 is TGTGCCAGCAGCCAAGGGGGGGGCGAGCAGTACTTC. As protein: CASSQGGGEQYF.